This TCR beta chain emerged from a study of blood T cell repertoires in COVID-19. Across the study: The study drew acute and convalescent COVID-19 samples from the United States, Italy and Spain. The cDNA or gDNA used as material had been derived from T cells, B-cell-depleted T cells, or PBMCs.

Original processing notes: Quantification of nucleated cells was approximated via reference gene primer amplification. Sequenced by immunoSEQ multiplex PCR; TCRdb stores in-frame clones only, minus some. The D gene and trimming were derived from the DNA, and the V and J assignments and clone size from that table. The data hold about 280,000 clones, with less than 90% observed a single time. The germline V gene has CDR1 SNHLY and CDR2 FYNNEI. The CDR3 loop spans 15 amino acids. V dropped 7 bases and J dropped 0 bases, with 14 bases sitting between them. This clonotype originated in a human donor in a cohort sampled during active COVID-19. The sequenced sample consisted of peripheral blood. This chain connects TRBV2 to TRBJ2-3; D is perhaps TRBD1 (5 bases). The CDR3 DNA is TGTGCCAGCACCCGACAGTCGATTAGCACAGATACGCAGTATTTT. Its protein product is CASTRQSISTDTQYF.